These 30 T cell receptor beta chains originate from one sample sequenced in a study of T cell changes during pregnancy in multiple sclerosis. Data came from immunoSEQ multiplex PCR; TCRdb stores just in-frame clones and leaves some out. The table records over 70,000 clones, approximately 90% of them present only once. This material consisted of peripheral blood, taken in the first trimester of pregnancy. The receptors shown here come from a female donor in good health, enrolled as a control in a pregnancy study.

The chain couples TRBV15 to TRBJ2-1; 8 bases map to TRBD2. Germline V gives CDR1 LNHNV, CDR2 YYDKDF (reference sequence). The J segment lost 9 bases and the V segment lost 3 bases, leaving 10 bases of the junction unmatched. The CDR3 extends over 15 amino acids. This CDR3 reads CATSRTGGPNSEQFF. The CDR3 region has the DNA TGTGCCACCAGCAGGACGGGGGGGCCTAATAGTGAGCAGTTCTTC.

The CDR3: CATSSLRETQYF. The CDR3 DNA reads TGTGCCACCAGCTCCCTACGGGAGACCCAGTACTTC. V usage is TRBV15 and J usage is TRBJ2-5; no clear D gene. CDR1 is LNHNV and CDR2 is YYDKDF in the germline V gene (reference sequence). Trimming took 5 bases from V and 5 from J, leaving 9 bases between them. The CDR3 has 12 amino acids.

Comment on this clone: At one end the junction does not follow the germline gene, possibly because of a read error. The chain couples TRBV29-1 to TRBJ1-2; perhaps TRBD1 as D (5 bases). CDR1 and CDR2 from the germline V gene are SQVTM and ANQGSEA. The CDR3 consists of 9 residues. The chain's CDR3 is CSVGRDRAF. In nucleotides, the CDR3 is TGCAGCGTTGGACGCGACAGAGCCTTC.

The genes are TRBV2 and TRBJ1-1, with TRBD1 matching over 8 bases. Looked up from germline, CDR1 is SNHLY and CDR2 is FYNNEI. The CDR3 length is 10 residues. Trimming cost V 8 bases and J 11 bases; bases outside gene matches: 4. The CDR3 loop reads CASGRDRAFF. CDR3 coding DNA: TGTGCCAGCGGCCGGGACAGGGCTTTCTTT.

This clone was found once. V gene TRBV7-9 combines with J gene TRBJ2-5, with TRBD2 matching over 9 bases. Losses at the gene ends were 3 bases for V and 5 bases for J; bases not matched to a gene: 7. The CDR3 is 15 residues long. Germline V lookup: CDR1 SEHNR, CDR2 FQNEAQ (reference sequence). The CDR3 protein is CASSLRRGGGETQYF. The CDR3 bases are TGTGCCAGCAGCTTGCGGCGGGGGGGCGGGGAGACCCAGTACTTC.

This clone was observed a few times. The chain has TRBV7-2 and TRBJ1-6; D uncertain. Per the germline V gene, CDR1 is SGHTA and CDR2 is FQGNSA. The V end lost 8 bases, the J end lost 4 bases, and 9 bases lay between the germline ends. CDR3 size: 13 residues. This CDR3 reads CASVPDYNSPLHF. Written as DNA, the CDR3 is TGTGCCAGCGTCCCAGATTATAATTCACCCCTCCACTTT.

The rearrangement uses TRBV6-4 and TRBJ2-1; the match to TRBD2 covers 13 bases. Germline CDR1 is MRHNA and CDR2 is SNTAGT. The CDR3 sequence is 15 residues long. With 4 bases clipped from V and 7 bases from J, the junction kept 4 bases outside the gene matches. CDR3 nucleotide sequence: TGTGCCAGCAGTGCCACTAGCGGGGGGGCGAATGAGCAGTTCTTC. It yields the protein CASSATSGGANEQFF.

The chain joins TRBV4-3 to TRBJ2-1; 16 nucleotides match TRBD2. Germline V lookup: CDR1 LGHNA, CDR2 YSLEER. With 0 bases clipped from V and 12 bases from J, the junction kept 20 bases outside the gene matches. The CDR3 contains 21 residues. The CDR3 reads CASSQDYQVGTSGGALVGQFF. The CDR3 coding sequence is TGCGCCAGCAGCCAAGATTATCAGGTCGGGACTAGCGGGGGGGCCTTGGTTGGGCAGTTCTTC.

This clone was seen once. This chain uses TRBV6-5 with TRBJ2-2; D not certain. The ends were cut back, 4 bases at V and 2 bases at J, with 11 bases in the middle. CDR3 length: 15 residues. The V gene's germline CDR1 is MNHEY and CDR2 SVGAGI. Here the CDR3 reads CASSSPYSNTGELFF. The DNA of the CDR3 is TGTGCCAGCAGTTCCCCGTACAGTAACACCGGGGAGCTGTTTTTT.

This sequence joins TRBV30 and TRBJ2-2, with unresolved D. Trimming shortened V by 0 bases and J by 7 bases, and 3 bases separated the two germline ends. Per germline, CDR1 GTSNPN and CDR2 SVGIG (reference sequence). The CDR3 runs to 11 residues. The CDR3 nucleotides read TGTGCCTGGAGTGTTAGCGGGGAGCTGTTTTTT. It codes for CAWSVSGELFF.

The chain employs TRBV7-2 and TRBJ2-2, with 10 nucleotides matching TRBD1. CDR1 is SGHTA and CDR2 is FQGNSA in the germline V gene. The CDR3 runs to 14 residues. Trimming at V came to 5 bases and at J to 5 bases, leaving 2 bases not matched to a gene. The CDR3 bases are TGTGCCAGCAGCGCGGGACAGGGGACCGGGGAGCTGTTTTTT. Encoded protein: CASSAGQGTGELFF. The full variable domain, its missing parts supplied by reference TRBV7-2 and TRBJ2-2, is GAGVSQSPSNKVTEKGKDVELRCDPISGHTALYWYRQSLGQGLEFLIYFQGNSAPDKSGLPSDRFSAERTGGSVSTLTIQRTQQEDSAVYLCASSAGQGTGELFFGEGSRLTVL.

This sequence joins TRBV20-1 and TRBJ2-3; 9 bases align to TRBD1. With 7 bases clipped from V and 7 bases from J, the junction kept 3 bases outside the gene matches. Germline V gene lookup returns CDR1 DFQATT and CDR2 SNEGSKA (reference sequence). The CDR3 has 11 amino acids. The CDR3 nucleotides read TGCAGTGGGGACAGGGAGAATACGCAGTATTTT. Protein sequence: CSGDRENTQYF.

The rearrangement links TRBV5-6 to TRBJ1-2, with 8 positions matching TRBD1. The CDR3 has 13 residues. The V gene end was trimmed by 3 bases and the J gene end by 5 bases; junction bases not matched to a gene: 3. Germline V gene data show CDR1 as SGHDT and CDR2 as YYEEEE. The CDR3 loop reads CASSSDRGYGYTF. In DNA, the CDR3 is TGTGCCAGCAGCTCCGACAGGGGTTATGGCTACACCTTC. The complete variable domain, with remaining parts taken from reference TRBV5-6 and TRBJ1-2, reads DAGVTQSPTHLIKTRGQQVTLRCSPKSGHDTVSWYQQALGQGPQFIFQYYEEEERQRGNFPDRFSGHQFPNYSSELNVNALLLGDSALYLCASSSDRGYGYTFGSGTRLTVV.

The V gene is TRBV2, the J gene TRBJ2-7, with a weak D call TRBD2 (6 bases). Germline values: CDR1 SNHLY, CDR2 FYNNEI. The V end lost 8 bases, the J end lost 3 bases, and 11 bases lay between the germline ends. This CDR3 has 12 amino acids. In nucleotides, the CDR3 is TGTGCCAGCGGAGGAGGGTACTACGAGCAGTACTTC. It yields the protein CASGGGYYEQYF.

The table lists this clone with a count of one. This chain links TRBV18 with TRBJ1-1, with D tentatively TRBD1 (5 bases). V lost 3 bases, J lost 10 bases, and 12 bases lay in between. Germline V gene sequence: CDR1 KGHSH, CDR2 LQKENI. The length of the CDR3 is 12 residues. In DNA form, the CDR3 reads TGTGCCAGCTCACCTAAAGACAGTGGAGCTTTCTTT. Its translation: CASSPKDSGAFF.

In this sample, this clone turned up a few times. This chain uses TRBV28 with TRBJ1-5, with D possibly being TRBD1 (5 bases). CDR3 length: 14 residues. Germline V gene sequence: CDR1 MDHEN, CDR2 SYDVKM. Trimming stripped 7 bases from V and 0 bases from J, with 10 bases between. CDR3 in amino acids: CASNGGVSNQPQHF. CDR3 sequence (DNA): TGTGCCAGCAACGGAGGGGTTAGCAATCAGCCCCAGCATTTT.

This sequence joins TRBV7-8 and TRBJ1-6; D not certain. This CDR3 spans 13 amino acids. Germline CDR1 SGHVS, CDR2 FQNEAQ. The ends were cut back, 5 bases at V and 10 bases at J, with 12 bases in the middle. As DNA, the CDR3 is TGTGCCAGCAGCCCGGTGGAGCCCTCACCCCTCCACTTT. Translation gives CASSPVEPSPLHF.

The chain is built from TRBV15 and TRBJ1-2, with D perhaps matching TRBD1 (6 bases). The CDR3 covers 15 residues. Germline CDR1 is LNHNV and CDR2 is YYDKDF (reference sequence). The V end was cut by 5 bases, the J end by 3 bases, with 16 bases between. CDR3 in amino acids: CATSGRTASYYGYTF. In nucleotides, the CDR3 is TGTGCCACCAGCGGCAGGACAGCCTCCTACTATGGCTACACCTTC.

This chain links TRBV7-6 with TRBJ2-7, with 7 bases identical to TRBD1. Germline trimming cut 6 bases from V and 0 bases from J; bases unmatched to any gene: 5. Germline CDR1 SGHVS, CDR2 FNYEAQ. CDR3 length: 14 amino acids. Written as DNA, the CDR3 is TGTGCCAGCAGTACGGACAGGAACTCCTACGAGCAGTACTTC. This encodes CASSTDRNSYEQYF.

This clone was seen only once. This CDR3 reads CASSVATLSGETQYF. CDR3 coding DNA: TGTGCCAGCAGCGTAGCCACACTTAGCGGGGAGACCCAGTACTTC. The chain couples TRBV9 to TRBJ2-5, with TRBD2 identical over 7 bases. The CDR3 spans 15 residues. CDR1 is SGDLS and CDR2 is YYNGEE in the germline V gene. V shed 0 bases and J 5 bases; nucleotides not matched to a gene: 7.

This chain connects TRBV6-1 to TRBJ1-5, with unresolved D. The V end lost 5 bases, the J end lost 5 bases, and 4 bases lay between the germline ends. The germline V gene encodes CDR1 MNHNS and CDR2 SASEGT. The length of the CDR3 is 11 residues. The CDR3 protein is CASSRDQPQHF. The CDR3 nucleotides are TGTGCCAGCAGTCGCGATCAGCCCCAGCATTTT.

The genes are TRBV6-1 and TRBJ2-1; possibly TRBD2 for D (6 bases). The V and J ends lost 7 bases and 8 bases respectively, with 15 bases between them. The CDR3 length is 13 residues. CDR1 is MNHNS and CDR2 is SASEGT in the germline V gene. The CDR3 spells CASTRPPGDEQFF. As DNA, the CDR3 is TGTGCCAGCACTCGACCCCCGGGGGATGAGCAGTTCTTC.

This chain links TRBV18 with TRBJ2-7; D is unresolved. The V and J ends lost 5 bases and 0 bases respectively, with 8 bases between them. This CDR3 has 13 residues. CDR1 is KGHSH, CDR2 LQKENI, per germline. The CDR3 sequence is CASSISFSYEQYF. The CDR3 DNA sequence: TGTGCCAGCTCAATCTCTTTCTCCTACGAGCAGTACTTC.

This clone was counted a single time. The V and J genes are TRBV7-9 and TRBJ2-1; possibly TRBD1 for D (8 bases). V was shortened by 3 bases and J by 7 bases, with 13 bases between the two germline ends. The germline V gene has CDR1 SEHNR and CDR2 FQNEAQ (reference sequence). The CDR3 extends over 14 amino acids. The CDR3 DNA reads as TGTGCCAGCAGCTTCGACAGGGGAGGGAATGAGCAGTTCTTC. It specifies CASSFDRGGNEQFF.

This clone has at least ten counts. The chain is built from TRBV13 and TRBJ2-5, with 10 bases identical to TRBD2. The germline V gene encodes CDR1 PRHDT and CDR2 FYEKMQ (reference sequence). The CDR3 runs 17 residues. Trimming took 4 bases from V and 7 from J; bases not matched to a gene: 15. In DNA, the CDR3 is TGTGCCAGCAGCTCCGGCGGGAGCGGGGGGGAGGTTGTGACCCAGTACTTC. Its protein product is CASSSGGSGGEVVTQYF.

The CDR3: CASSLQGLNTEAFF. CDR3 in DNA: TGTGCCAGCAGCCTCCAGGGGTTGAACACTGAAGCTTTCTTT. The chain employs TRBV11-3 and TRBJ1-1; possible D gene TRBD1, 6 bases. The CDR3 is 14 residues long. Germline V gives CDR1 SGHNT, CDR2 YENEEA. V was trimmed by 5 bases and J by 0 bases, leaving 10 bases between them.

The rearrangement joins TRBV7-3 to TRBJ1-1, with TRBD1 matching 9 bases. The CDR3 sequence is 14 residues long. V lost 6 bases to trimming and J lost 5 bases; unmatched junction nucleotides: 7. Germline V gene lookup returns CDR1 SGHTA and CDR2 FQGTGA. CDR3 sequence: CASRNTGGSTEAFF. The CDR3 nucleotides read TGTGCCAGCAGAAATACAGGGGGCTCTACTGAAGCTTTCTTT.

This chain connects TRBV5-6 to TRBJ1-4; the D is unclear. Germline loops: CDR1 SGHDT, CDR2 YYEEEE. This CDR3 is built from 14 residues. V lost 2 bases and J 8 bases, leaving 13 bases between the germline ends. The CDR3 DNA follows: TGTGCCAGCAGCTTAGGAGGGAGGTACGAAAAACTGTTTTTT. Translation gives CASSLGGRYEKLFF.

The chain recombines TRBV7-2 with TRBJ2-4; D gene unclear. V was trimmed by 0 bases and J by 6 bases, leaving 6 bases between them. The CDR3 is 13 residues long. Germline V gives CDR1 SGHTA, CDR2 FQGNSA. The CDR3 loop is CASSLAAVNIQYF. The CDR3 nucleotides read TGTGCCAGCAGCTTAGCGGCTGTAAACATTCAGTACTTC.

The chain is built from TRBV5-6 and TRBJ2-1, with 8 positions matching TRBD1. The CDR3 totals 15 residues. Germline V lookup: CDR1 SGHDT, CDR2 YYEEEE. The trim removed 2 bases at V and 3 bases at J, leaving 4 bases unmatched. For the CDR3, the DNA is TGTGCCAGCAGCTTAGCGGACAGGGTCTACAATGAGCAGTTCTTC. Its translation is CASSLADRVYNEQFF.